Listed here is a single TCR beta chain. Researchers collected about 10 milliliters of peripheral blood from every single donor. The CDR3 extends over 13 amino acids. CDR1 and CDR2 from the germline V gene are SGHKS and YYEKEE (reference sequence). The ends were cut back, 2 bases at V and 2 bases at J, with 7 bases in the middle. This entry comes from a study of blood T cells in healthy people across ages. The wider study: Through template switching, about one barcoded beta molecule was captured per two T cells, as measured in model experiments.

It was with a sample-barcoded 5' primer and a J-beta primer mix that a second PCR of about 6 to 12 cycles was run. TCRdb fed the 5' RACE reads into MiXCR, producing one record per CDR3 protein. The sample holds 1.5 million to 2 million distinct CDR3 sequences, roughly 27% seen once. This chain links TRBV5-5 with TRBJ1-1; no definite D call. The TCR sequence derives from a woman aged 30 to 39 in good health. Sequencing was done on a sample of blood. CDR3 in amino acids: CASSFFGNTEAFF. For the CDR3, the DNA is TGTGCCAGCAGCTTTTTTGGAAACACTGAAGCTTTCTTT. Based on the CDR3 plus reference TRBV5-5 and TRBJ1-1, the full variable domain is DAGVTQSPTHLIKTRGQQVTLRCSPISGHKSVSWYQQVLGQGPQFIFQYYEKEERGRGNFPDRFSARQFPNYSSELNVNALLLGDSALYLCASSFFGNTEAFFGQGTRLTVV.